These T cell receptor beta chains were read from a single sample in a study of Ad26.COV2.S vaccination and SARS-CoV-2 variants. Clones were read by immunoSEQ multiplex PCR, and TCRdb kept only the in-frame ones, dropping some. The sample lists around 300,000 clones, 88% occurring once. The sequencing used peripheral blood, collected in a trial of Ad26.COV2.S vaccine versus placebo. The source of these receptors is a person aged 18-65 years who received the Ad26.COV2.S COVID-19 vaccine or a placebo. Both conserved end residues are part of each CDR3. Each record gives: D gene, clone size, V gene, J gene, CDR3 DNA, CDR3 protein. The D gene is left open where the match is weak. Size is omitted from some rows. Given values are once, few, many or a class for expanded clones.

-	-	TRBV28	TRBJ1-2	TGTGCCAGTTCAGACCCCGCTGGCTACACCTTC	CASSDPAGYTF
TRBD2	-	TRBV5-1	TRBJ2-1	TGCGCCAGCAGCTTTTCTGCGGGAGAAGGTAATGAGCAGTTCTTC	CASSFSAGEGNEQFF
TRBD1	-	TRBV7-8	TRBJ1-5	TGTGCCAGCAGCTTAGATACAGGGGGCTTTGGTCAGCCCCAGCATTTT	CASSLDTGGFGQPQHF
-	-	TRBV24-1	TRBJ2-1	TGTGCCACCAGTGATTTCAACAGCCAGCAGTTCTTC	CATSDFNSQQFF
-	-	TRBV4-1	TRBJ1-1	TGCGCCAGCAGCCAAGAGGGGGTCGGTGGAAACACTGAAGCTTTCTTT	CASSQEGVGGNTEAFF
TRBD1	once	TRBV2	TRBJ1-6	TGTGCCAGCAGTCGACCGGGACAGACTAATTCACCCCTCCACTTT	CASSRPGQTNSPLHF
TRBD1	-	TRBV11-2	TRBJ1-3	TGTGCCAGCAGCTCCCGACAGGGATTGCATGGAAACACCATATATTTT	CASSSRQGLHGNTIYF
TRBD1	-	TRBV28	TRBJ2-7	TGTGCCAGCAGACCCCCCGGGACAGGGACCTACGAGCAGTACTTC	CASRPPGTGTYEQYF
-	-	TRBV19	TRBJ2-6	TGTGCCAGTACCGACCTGGTAGGGGTAACTGGGGCCAACGTCCTGACTTTC	CASTDLVGVTGANVLTF
TRBD1	-	TRBV19	TRBJ2-2	TGTGCCAGTAGTCCCGGGACAGGGGATTTCGGCGGGGAGCTGTTTTTT	CASSPGTGDFGGELFF
TRBD1	-	TRBV4-3	TRBJ1-2	TGCGCCAGCAGCCAAGACTGGGACAGGAAAACCTATGGCTACACCTTC	CASSQDWDRKTYGYTF
TRBD2	-	TRBV7-2	TRBJ2-1	TGTGCCAGCAGACTCCCGGGACTAGCGAGCAATGAGCAGTTCTTC	CASRLPGLASNEQFF
-	-	TRBV20-1	TRBJ1-3	TGCAGTGCTAGAGTTGTAAACACCATATATTTT	CSARVVNTIYF
-	-	TRBV5-8	TRBJ1-6	TGTGCCAGCAGCCGGGCGTTGGGGGGGCACAATTCACCCCTCCACTTT	CASSRALGGHNSPLHF
-	-	TRBV5-1	TRBJ2-5	TGCGCCAGCAGCTTGCGGGAGACCCAGTACTTC	CASSLRETQYF
-	-	TRBV10-3	TRBJ2-2	TGTGCCATCAGTGAGTCGGGGGACGGGGAGCTGTTTTTT	CAISESGDGELFF
TRBD2	-	TRBV30	TRBJ2-7	TGTGCCTGGAGAGATCAGCGGGAGAGGTCGAGCTACGAGCAGTACTTC	CAWRDQRERSSYEQYF
-	-	TRBV6-6	TRBJ2-5	TGTGCCAGCAGAGACTCCGGGAATCCTCAAGAGACCCAGTACTTC	CASRDSGNPQETQYF
-	-	TRBV6-6	TRBJ1-2	TGTGCCAGTAAGCCTTCAGACTATGGCTACACCTTC	CASKPSDYGYTF
-	-	TRBV2	TRBJ2-1	TGTGCCAGCAGTGATCGCGGGGGCCATGAGCAGTTCTTC	CASSDRGGHEQFF
-	-	TRBV30	TRBJ2-7	TGTGCCTGGAGTGATGGAACCTACGAGCAGTACTTC	CAWSDGTYEQYF
TRBD1	few	TRBV2	TRBJ1-2	TGTGCCAGTCACAGGGGCCCCGGTTATGGCTACACCTTC	CASHRGPGYGYTF
-	-	TRBV6-1	TRBJ2-3	TGTGCCAGCAGTGAGGGACATCGCACAGATACGCAGTATTTT	CASSEGHRTDTQYF
TRBD1	-	TRBV5-3	TRBJ2-7	TGTGCCAGAAGCCACCGGAGACAGGGACACTACGAGCAGTACTTC	CARSHRRQGHYEQYF
-	-	TRBV9	TRBJ1-5	TGTGCCAGCAGCGTTACAGCCGATCAGCCCCAGCATTTT	CASSVTADQPQHF
-	-	TRBV7-9	TRBJ1-1	TGTGCCAGCACCTCCCTGCCCTTCGGGGCTCAGGGGAACACTGAAGCTTTCTTT	CASTSLPFGAQGNTEAFF
-	once	TRBV7-2	TRBJ1-2	TGTGCCAGCAGCTCGCCGGGACAAGGCAACTATGGCTACACCTTC	CASSSPGQGNYGYTF
-	-	TRBV6-6	TRBJ2-4	TGTGCCAGCAGTTACTTTCCAGGGAAGGGGGACATTCAGTACTTC	CASSYFPGKGDIQYF
TRBD1	-	TRBV6-5	TRBJ1-4	TGTGCCAGCAGTTACTCCGGGACAGCTAATGAAAAACTGTTTTTT	CASSYSGTANEKLFF
-	-	TRBV11-1	TRBJ2-5	TGTGCCAGCAGCTCCTCTAGTGGGAAAGAGACCCAGTACTTC	CASSSSSGKETQYF
-	-	TRBV7-6	TRBJ2-7	TGTGCCAGCAGCTTAGTAACAGGGCCCTACGAGCAGTACTTC	CASSLVTGPYEQYF
TRBD2	once	TRBV7-8	TRBJ2-5	TGTGCCAGCAGCCGAGGACTAGCAATCTTTTTCTGGGAGACCCAGTACTTC	CASSRGLAIFFWETQYF
-	-	TRBV18	TRBJ1-2	TGTGCCAGCTCACCAGGGCAGGGAAGGTTGAACGGCTACACCTTC	CASSPGQGRLNGYTF
-	-	TRBV27	TRBJ1-5	TGTGCCAGCAGTTTGTTTCCCGAGAATCAGCCCCAGCATTTT	CASSLFPENQPQHF
TRBD2	-	TRBV6-4	TRBJ2-3	TGTGCCAGCAGCGGTAGCGGGGGGGACACAGATACGCAGTATTTT	CASSGSGGDTDTQYF